A single sample is the source of the 7 T cell receptor beta chains below, sequenced in a study of blood T cell repertoires in COVID-19. Profiling relied on immunoSEQ multiplex PCR, and the TCRdb table lists in-frame clones only, not all of them. The table shows a few hundred thousand clones, with around 83% occurring only once. The sample comprised peripheral blood. The receptor source for this set is a middle-aged woman who had recovered from COVID-19.

The V gene is TRBV28, the J gene TRBJ2-7, with 13 bases fitting TRBD2. Losses at the gene ends were 5 bases for V and 1 base for J; bases not matched to a gene: 2. Looked up from germline, CDR1 is MDHEN and CDR2 is SYDVKM. The CDR3 length is 15 residues. The CDR3 reads CASSGTSGESYEQYF. The CDR3 DNA is TGTGCCAGCAGTGGGACTAGCGGGGAGTCCTACGAGCAGTACTTC.

The chain couples TRBV2 to TRBJ2-7, with 9 bases fitting TRBD1. Germline CDR1 is SNHLY and CDR2 is FYNNEI. Germline trimming cut 4 bases from V and 0 bases from J; bases unmatched to any gene: 1. This CDR3 has 14 amino acids. The CDR3 is CASSGDRDSYEQYF. CDR3 nucleotide sequence: TGTGCCAGCAGTGGGGACAGGGACTCCTACGAGCAGTACTTC.

J is TRBJ1-2 and V is TRBV2, with 8 bases matching TRBD1. Germline CDR1 SNHLY, CDR2 FYNNEI. The CDR3 has 14 residues. J gave up 4 bases and V 3 bases, and 4 bases lay outside the gene matches. The CDR3 DNA reads TGTGCCAGCAGTGAGACAGGGGTCCCCTATGGCTACACCTTC. This encodes CASSETGVPYGYTF. The variable domain in full, completed from reference TRBV2 and TRBJ1-2, reads EPEVTQTPSHQVTQMGQEVILRCVPISNHLYFYWYRQILGQKVEFLVSFYNNEISEKSEIFDDQFSVERPDGSNFTLKIRSTKLEDSAMYFCASSETGVPYGYTFGSGTRLTVV.

The chain employs TRBV5-1 and TRBJ2-1; 10 bases fit TRBD2. The J segment lost 7 bases and the V segment lost 4 bases, leaving 20 bases of the junction unmatched. Germline assignment: CDR1 SGHRS and CDR2 YFSETQ. This CDR3 has 19 residues. This CDR3 is CASSPGDSGGTSFWNEQFF. The CDR3 DNA is TGCGCCAGCAGCCCTGGGGATAGCGGGGGGACCTCTTTTTGGAATGAGCAGTTCTTC.

V usage is TRBV9 and J usage is TRBJ1-4, with 8 bases fitting TRBD1. The germline V gene has CDR1 SGDLS and CDR2 YYNGEE. This CDR3 region has 16 residues. The ends lost 0 bases at V and 7 bases at J; junction bases unmatched: 8. For the CDR3, the DNA is TGTGCCAGCAGCGTAGCAGGGGGCGAAAACTTTGAAAAACTGTTTTTT. Encoded protein: CASSVAGGENFEKLFF.

The sample holds one count of this clone. J is TRBJ2-1 and V is TRBV18, with D unclear. The length of the CDR3 is 14 residues. Germline V CDR1 and CDR2: KGHSH, LQKENI. The V gene lost 2 bases and the J gene lost 6 bases, with 11 bases spanning the gap. In DNA, the CDR3 is TGTGCCAGCTCACCAATCTTTCCCGGCAATGAGCAGTTCTTC. The encoded protein is CASSPIFPGNEQFF.

In its sample, this clone was seen a few times. This chain joins TRBV5-1 and TRBJ1-2; the D is unclear. Per germline, CDR1 SGHRS and CDR2 YFSETQ. The ends were cut back, 0 bases at V and 1 base at J, with 10 bases in the middle. The CDR3 covers 15 residues. CDR3 loop: CASSLGGEGNYGYTF. DNA of the CDR3: TGCGCCAGCAGCTTGGGGGGAGAGGGTAACTATGGCTACACCTTC.